One and the same sample provided the 5 T cell receptor beta chains below, sequenced in a study of cytomegalovirus exposure and HLA in healthy donors. PCR employed 60 Vbeta and 13 Jbeta primers. TCRdb keeps only in-frame clones here, not all; method: immunoSEQ multiplex PCR. The sample includes roughly 130,000 clones, approximately 69% of them seen just once. The sequenced material came from PBMCs. These receptors were taken from a man between 35 and 55 years old in good health and CMV-seropositive.

This chain joins TRBV6-5 and TRBJ2-7; D is ambiguous. The germline V and J ends were trimmed by 10 bases and 3 bases, with 10 bases remaining between them. Germline CDR1 reads MNHEY; CDR2 reads SVGAGI. This CDR3 region has 11 residues. CDR3 sequence reads: CATTTIYEQYF. In DNA form, the CDR3 reads TGTGCCACGACGACAATCTACGAGCAGTACTTC.

CDR3 amino acids: CASSSRGGPYEQYF. The CDR3 coding sequence is TGCGCCAGCAGCTCAAGGGGGGGCCCTTACGAGCAGTACTTC. J is TRBJ2-7 and V is TRBV4-1; D might be TRBD2 (7 bases). The CDR3 extends over 14 amino acids. The V end was cut by 5 bases, the J end by 4 bases, with 15 bases between. Germline V gene sequence: CDR1 MGHRA, CDR2 YSYEKL.

V is TRBV2 and J is TRBJ1-1; D is possibly TRBD1 (5 bases). This CDR3 has 13 amino acids. With 7 bases removed from V and 6 bases from J, the gap between germline ends came to 15 bases. The germline gives CDR1 SNHLY, CDR2 FYNNEI. CDR3 sequence: CASTLREVAEAFF. CDR3 sequence (DNA): TGTGCCAGCACACTCAGGGAGGTAGCTGAAGCTTTCTTT.

This chain uses TRBV7-2 with TRBJ2-5; 10 positions agree with TRBD2. CDR3 length: 15 amino acids. CDR1 and CDR2 (germline): SGHTA, FQGNSA. V trimming: 5 bases; J trimming: 4 bases; junction bases outside the gene matches: 7. Here the CDR3 reads CASSRPSGGGETQYF. CDR3 in DNA: TGTGCCAGCAGCCGACCCAGCGGGGGGGGAGAGACCCAGTACTTC.

The chain has TRBV2 and TRBJ1-2; no reliable D call. Germline loops: CDR1 SNHLY, CDR2 FYNNEI. V was clipped by 4 bases and J by 4 bases, with 16 bases between them. This CDR3 has 15 amino acids. The CDR3 protein is CASSVGRAPVYGYTF. In DNA, the CDR3 is TGTGCCAGCAGTGTTGGGAGGGCGCCGGTCTATGGCTACACCTTC. The entire variable domain, with the rest obtained from reference TRBV2 and TRBJ1-2, is as follows: EPEVTQTPSHQVTQMGQEVILRCVPISNHLYFYWYRQILGQKVEFLVSFYNNEISEKSEIFDDQFSVERPDGSNFTLKIRSTKLEDSAMYFCASSVGRAPVYGYTFGSGTRLTVV.